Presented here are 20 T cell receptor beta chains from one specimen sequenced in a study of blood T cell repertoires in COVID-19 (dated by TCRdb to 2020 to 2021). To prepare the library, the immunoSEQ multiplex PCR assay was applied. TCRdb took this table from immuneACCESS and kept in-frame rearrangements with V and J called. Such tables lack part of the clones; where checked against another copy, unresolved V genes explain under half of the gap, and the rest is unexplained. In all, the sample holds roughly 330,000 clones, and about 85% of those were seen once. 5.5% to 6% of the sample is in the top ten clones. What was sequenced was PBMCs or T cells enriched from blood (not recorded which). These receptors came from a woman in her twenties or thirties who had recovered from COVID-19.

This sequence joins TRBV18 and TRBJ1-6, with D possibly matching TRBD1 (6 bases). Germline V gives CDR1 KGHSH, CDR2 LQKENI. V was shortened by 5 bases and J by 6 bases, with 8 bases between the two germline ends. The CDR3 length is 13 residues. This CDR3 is CASSTDSNSPLHF. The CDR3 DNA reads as TGTGCCAGCTCAACGGACAGTAATTCACCCCTCCACTTT.

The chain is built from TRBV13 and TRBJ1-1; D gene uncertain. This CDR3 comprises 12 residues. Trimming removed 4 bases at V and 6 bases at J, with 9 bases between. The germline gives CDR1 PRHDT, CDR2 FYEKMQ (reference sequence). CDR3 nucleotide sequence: TGTGCCAGCAGCTCTACGTACCCTGAAGCTTTCTTT. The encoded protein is CASSSTYPEAFF.

In DNA form, the CDR3 reads TGTGCCAGCATTCAGACGAACGGGGATGAGCAGTTCTTC. It is translated as CASIQTNGDEQFF. The V and J genes are TRBV5-6 and TRBJ2-1; D may be TRBD2 (5 bases). The germline V gene encodes CDR1 SGHDT and CDR2 YYEEEE. Trimming cost V 6 bases and J 8 bases, with 15 bases left between them. The CDR3 is 13 amino acids.

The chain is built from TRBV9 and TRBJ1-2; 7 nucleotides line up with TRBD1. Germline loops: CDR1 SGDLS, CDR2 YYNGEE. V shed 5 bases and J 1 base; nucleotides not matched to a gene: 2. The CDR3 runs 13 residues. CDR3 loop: CASRRDSNYGYTF. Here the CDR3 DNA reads TGTGCCAGCAGGAGGGACAGTAACTATGGCTACACCTTC. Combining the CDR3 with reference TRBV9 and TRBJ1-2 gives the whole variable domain DSGVTQTPKHLITATGQRVTLRCSPRSGDLSVYWYQQSLDQGLQFLIQYYNGEERAKGNILERFSAQQFPDLHSELNLSSLELGDSALYFCASRRDSNYGYTFGSGTRLTVV.

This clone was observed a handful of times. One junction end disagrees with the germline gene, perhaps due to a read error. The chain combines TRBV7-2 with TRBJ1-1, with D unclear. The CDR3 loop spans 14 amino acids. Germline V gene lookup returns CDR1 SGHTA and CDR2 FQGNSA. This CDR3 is CASSPLGGDRKDVF. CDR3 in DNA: TGTGCCAGCAGCCCCCTGGGTGGAGACCGGAAAGATGTCTTT.

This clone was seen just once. CDR3 nucleotide sequence: TGTGCCAGTAGTGGAGGGCTCGAAAAACTGTTTTTT. Protein: CASSGGLEKLFF. The rearrangement joins TRBV19 to TRBJ1-4; no reliable D call. Per germline, CDR1 LNHDA and CDR2 SQIVND (reference sequence). V gave up 5 bases and J gave up 8 bases, with 9 bases separating them. CDR3 length: 12 amino acids. The full variable domain, its missing parts supplied by reference TRBV19 and TRBJ1-4, is DGGITQSPKYLFRKEGQNVTLSCEQNLNHDAMYWYRQDPGQGLRLIYYSQIVNDFQKGDIAEGYSVSREKKESFPLTVTSAQKNPTAFYLCASSGGLEKLFFGSGTQLSVL.

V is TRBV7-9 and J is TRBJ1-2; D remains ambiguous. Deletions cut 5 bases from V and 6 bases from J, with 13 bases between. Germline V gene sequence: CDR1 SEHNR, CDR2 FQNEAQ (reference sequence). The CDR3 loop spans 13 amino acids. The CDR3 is CASSPPGWDGYTF. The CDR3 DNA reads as TGTGCCAGCAGCCCCCCGGGATGGGATGGCTACACCTTC.

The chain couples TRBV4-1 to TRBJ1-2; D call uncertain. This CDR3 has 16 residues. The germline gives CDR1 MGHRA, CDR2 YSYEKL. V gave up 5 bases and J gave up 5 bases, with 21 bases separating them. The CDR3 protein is CASSAPGRGFRYGYTF. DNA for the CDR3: TGCGCCAGCAGCGCCCCCGGTAGAGGATTCCGATATGGCTACACCTTC.

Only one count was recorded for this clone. The CDR3 DNA reads TGTGCCAGCAGCGCCGCGACAGGGTGGACCGGGGAGCTGTTTTTT. As protein: CASSAATGWTGELFF. The V gene is TRBV5-6, the J gene TRBJ2-2; TRBD1 agrees at 7 bases. The V segment lost 4 bases and the J segment 5 bases; nucleotides outside the gene matches: 8. The CDR3 is 15 amino acids. Germline V gene lookup returns CDR1 SGHDT and CDR2 YYEEEE.

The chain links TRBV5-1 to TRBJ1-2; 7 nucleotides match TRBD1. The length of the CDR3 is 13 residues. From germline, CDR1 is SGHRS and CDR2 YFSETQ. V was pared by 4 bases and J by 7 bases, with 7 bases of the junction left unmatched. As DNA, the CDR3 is TGCGCCAGCAGCACAGACAGGGTGTTTGGCTACACCTTC. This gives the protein CASSTDRVFGYTF.

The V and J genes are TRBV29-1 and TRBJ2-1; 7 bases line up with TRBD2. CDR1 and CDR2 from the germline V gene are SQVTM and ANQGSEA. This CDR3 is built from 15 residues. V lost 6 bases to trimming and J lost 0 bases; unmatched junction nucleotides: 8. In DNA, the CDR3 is TGCAGCGTCGACCGGCGGGGGAGCTCCTACAATGAGCAGTTCTTC. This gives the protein CSVDRRGSSYNEQFF.

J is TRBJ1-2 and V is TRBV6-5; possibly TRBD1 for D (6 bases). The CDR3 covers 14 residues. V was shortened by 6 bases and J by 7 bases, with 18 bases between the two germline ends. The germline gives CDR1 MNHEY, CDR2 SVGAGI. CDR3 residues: CASSKRGQMRGYTF. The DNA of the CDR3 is TGTGCCAGCAGCAAAAGAGGACAGATGCGTGGCTACACCTTC.

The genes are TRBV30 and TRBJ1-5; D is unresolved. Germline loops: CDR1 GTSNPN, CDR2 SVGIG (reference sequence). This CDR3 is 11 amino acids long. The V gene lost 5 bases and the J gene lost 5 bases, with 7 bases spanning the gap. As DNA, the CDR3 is TGTGCCTGGGGCCCCGATCAGCCCCAGCATTTT. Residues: CAWGPDQPQHF. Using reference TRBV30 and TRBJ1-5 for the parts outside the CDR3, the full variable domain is SQTIHQWPATLVQPVGSPLSLECTVEGTSNPNLYWYRQAAGRGLQLLFYSVGIGQISSEVPQNLSASRPQDRQFILSSKKLLLSDSGFYLCAWGPDQPQHFGDGTRLSIL.

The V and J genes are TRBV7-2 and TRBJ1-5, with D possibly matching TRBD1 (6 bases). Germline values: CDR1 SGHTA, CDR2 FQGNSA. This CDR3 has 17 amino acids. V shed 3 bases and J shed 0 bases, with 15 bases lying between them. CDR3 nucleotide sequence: TGTGCCAGCAGCTTCAAGGGGGGGGCTTATAGCAATCAGCCCCAGCATTTT. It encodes CASSFKGGAYSNQPQHF.

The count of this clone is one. Written as DNA, the CDR3 is TGTGCCTGGAATAACGGGAACTACGAGCAGTACTTC. It encodes CAWNNGNYEQYF. The chain links TRBV30 to TRBJ2-7, with a tentative D call TRBD2 (5 bases). V was pared by 4 bases and J by 3 bases, with 10 bases between. The CDR3 is made up of 12 amino acids. Germline assignment: CDR1 GTSNPN and CDR2 SVGIG (reference sequence).

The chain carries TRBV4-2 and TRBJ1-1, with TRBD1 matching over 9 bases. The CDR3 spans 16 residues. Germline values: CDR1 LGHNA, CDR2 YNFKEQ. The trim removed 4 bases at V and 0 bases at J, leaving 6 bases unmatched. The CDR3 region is CASSPVQGALNTEAFF. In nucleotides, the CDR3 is TGTGCCAGCAGCCCTGTACAGGGGGCCTTGAACACTGAAGCTTTCTTT.

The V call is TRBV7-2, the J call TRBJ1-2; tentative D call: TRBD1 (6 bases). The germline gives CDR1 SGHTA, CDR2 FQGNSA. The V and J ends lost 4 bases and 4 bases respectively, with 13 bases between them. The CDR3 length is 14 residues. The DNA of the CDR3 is TGTGCCAGCAGCTCCACAGGGCTGGGCTATGGCTACACCTTC. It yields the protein CASSSTGLGYGYTF.

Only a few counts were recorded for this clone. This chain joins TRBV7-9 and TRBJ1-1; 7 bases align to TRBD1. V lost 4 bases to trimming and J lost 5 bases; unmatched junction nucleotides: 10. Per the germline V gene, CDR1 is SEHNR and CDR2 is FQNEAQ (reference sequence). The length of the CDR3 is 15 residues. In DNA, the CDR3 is TGTGCCAGCAGCTCGACAGGGTCTATGAGAACTGAAGCTTTCTTT. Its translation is CASSSTGSMRTEAFF.

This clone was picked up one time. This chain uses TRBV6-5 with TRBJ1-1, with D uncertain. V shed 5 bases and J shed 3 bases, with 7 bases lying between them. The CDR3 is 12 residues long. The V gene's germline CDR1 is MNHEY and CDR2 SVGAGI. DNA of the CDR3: TGTGCCAGCAGTCCCTCGGACACTGAAGCTTTCTTT. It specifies CASSPSDTEAFF.

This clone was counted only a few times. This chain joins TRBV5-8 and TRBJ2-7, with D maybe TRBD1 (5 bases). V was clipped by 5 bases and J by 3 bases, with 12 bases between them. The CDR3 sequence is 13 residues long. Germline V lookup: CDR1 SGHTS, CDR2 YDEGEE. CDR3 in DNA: TGTGCCAGCAGTCCCAGGGTGAACTACGAGCAGTACTTC. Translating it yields CASSPRVNYEQYF.